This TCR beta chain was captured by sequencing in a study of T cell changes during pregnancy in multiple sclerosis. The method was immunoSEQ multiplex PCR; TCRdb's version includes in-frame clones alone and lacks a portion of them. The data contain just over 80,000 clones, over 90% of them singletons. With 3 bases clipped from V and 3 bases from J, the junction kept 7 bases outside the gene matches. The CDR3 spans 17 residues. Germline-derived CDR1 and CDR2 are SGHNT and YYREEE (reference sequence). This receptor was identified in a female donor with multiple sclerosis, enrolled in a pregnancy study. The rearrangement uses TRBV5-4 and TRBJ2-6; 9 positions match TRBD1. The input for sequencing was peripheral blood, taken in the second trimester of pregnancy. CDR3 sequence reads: CASSSNRDRVGANVLTF. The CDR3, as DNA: TGTGCCAGCAGCTCAAACCGGGACAGGGTTGGGGCCAACGTCCTGACTTTC.